The 26 T cell receptor beta chains below all came from one sample that was sequenced in a study of long-term antiretroviral therapy in people with HIV. The assay used was immunoSEQ (version v3.0), run at survey level. The protocol was immunoSEQ multiplex PCR, while the TCRdb copy is restricted to in-frame clones and leaves out a portion. This table holds tens of thousands of clones, under 85% found once. Material: unsorted PBMCs, obtained 0.4 years after starting antiretroviral therapy. These receptors all come from a man aged 50 or older with HIV.

The chain has TRBV28 and TRBJ1-3, with D possibly matching TRBD1 (5 bases). V lost 3 bases and J 1 base, leaving 13 bases between the germline ends. The CDR3 sequence is 16 residues long. The V gene's germline CDR1 is MDHEN and CDR2 SYDVKM. The CDR3: CASSLLWGVSGNTIYF. The CDR3 bases are TGTGCCAGCAGTTTGTTGTGGGGGGTATCTGGAAACACCATATATTTT.

This clone was seen once. This chain joins TRBV9 and TRBJ1-2; TRBD1 might be the D (6 bases). Trimming removed 3 bases at V and 4 bases at J, with 19 bases between. The CDR3 runs to 16 residues. The germline V gene has CDR1 SGDLS and CDR2 YYNGEE. CDR3 amino acids: CASSGALETGRYGYTF. Here the CDR3 DNA reads TGTGCCAGCAGCGGCGCCCTAGAGACAGGTCGCTATGGCTACACCTTC.

The CDR3 is CASSLAYGGPLHF. The CDR3 nucleotides are TGTGCCAGCAGCTTAGCGTACGGGGGACCCCTCCACTTT. The chain couples TRBV7-2 to TRBJ1-6, with a weak D call TRBD1 (5 bases). The V gene lost 0 bases and the J gene lost 12 bases, with 9 bases spanning the gap. CDR1 and CDR2 (germline): SGHTA, FQGNSA. This CDR3 is built from 13 residues.

The chain combines TRBV18 with TRBJ2-1; 13 bases match TRBD2. Germline CDR1 reads KGHSH; CDR2 reads LQKENI. V shed 3 bases and J 7 bases; nucleotides not matched to a gene: 3. This CDR3 region has 15 residues. The CDR3 sequence: CASSPTSGGNNEQFF. The CDR3 DNA is TGTGCCAGCTCACCGACTAGCGGGGGGAATAATGAGCAGTTCTTC.

This chain's CDR3 is CASSLPTGSREQYF. CDR3 sequence (DNA): TGTGCCAGCAGTCTTCCGACAGGGTCGCGGGAGCAGTACTTC. The J gene is TRBJ2-7, the V gene TRBV7-8; TRBD1 aligns across 7 bases. The ends lost 6 bases at V and 7 bases at J; junction bases unmatched: 12. The V gene's germline CDR1 is SGHVS and CDR2 FQNEAQ. The CDR3 is 14 amino acids. Supplemented by reference TRBV7-8 and TRBJ2-7, the full variable domain reads GAGVSQSPRYKVAKRGQDVALRCDPISGHVSLFWYQQALGQGPEFLTYFQNEAQLDKSGLPSDRFFAERPEGSVSTLKIQRTQQEDSAVYLCASSLPTGSREQYFGPGTRLTVT.

The V gene is TRBV7-3, the J gene TRBJ2-5; D is ambiguous. The CDR3 has 13 residues. V was clipped by 2 bases and J by 2 bases, with 6 bases between them. Germline CDR1 SGHTA, CDR2 FQGTGA. The CDR3 loop is CASSLLSQETQYF. CDR3 nucleotides: TGTGCCAGCAGCTTACTGTCTCAAGAGACCCAGTACTTC.

The V gene is TRBV5-6, the J gene TRBJ1-5; 8 bases are shared with TRBD1. The CDR3 length is 15 residues. Germline CDR1 is SGHDT and CDR2 is YYEEEE. The trim removed 3 bases at V and 2 bases at J, leaving 4 bases unmatched. For the CDR3, the DNA is TGTGCCAGCAGCTCGCAGGACAGGGGCAATCAGCCCCAGCATTTT. Its translation: CASSSQDRGNQPQHF.

This chain joins TRBV7-9 and TRBJ2-2; tentative D call: TRBD2 (6 bases). The germline CDR1 and CDR2 sequences are SEHNR and FQNEAQ (reference sequence). Trimming took off 6 bases at V and 4 bases at J, with 12 bases between the two ends. CDR3 length equals 14 residues. As DNA, the CDR3 is TGTGCCAGCAGTACCGGGACTCCCACCGGGGAGCTGTTTTTT. As protein: CASSTGTPTGELFF. The full variable domain, with the rest looked up from reference TRBV7-9 and TRBJ2-2, is DTGVSQNPRHKITKRGQNVTFRCDPISEHNRLYWYRQTLGQGPEFLTYFQNEAQLEKSRLLSDRFSAERPKGSFSTLEIQRTEQGDSAMYLCASSTGTPTGELFFGEGSRLTVL.

The chain couples TRBV11-1 to TRBJ2-3, with 7 bases fitting TRBD1. The CDR3 length is 15 residues. The V gene end was trimmed by 6 bases and the J gene end by 2 bases; junction bases not matched to a gene: 8. Germline CDR1 and CDR2: SGHAT and FQDESV (reference sequence). In nucleotides, the CDR3 is TGTGCCAGCAGTCTTACAGGGGTCTTCACAGATACGCAGTATTTT. It encodes CASSLTGVFTDTQYF. Complete variable domain (other parts from reference TRBV11-1 and TRBJ2-3): EAEVAQSPRYKITEKSQAVAFWCDPISGHATLYWYRQILGQGPELLVQFQDESVVDDSQLPKDRFSAERLKGVDSTLKIQPAELGDSAMYLCASSLTGVFTDTQYFGPGTRLTVL.

The chain links TRBV6-5 to TRBJ2-3; 13 bases are shared with TRBD2. The CDR3 runs 14 residues. Trimming removed 9 bases from V and 7 bases from J; junction bases left unmatched: 7. The germline CDR1 and CDR2 sequences are MNHEY and SVGAGI. This CDR3 reads CARRTSGGPHTQYF. The CDR3 DNA sequence: TGTGCCAGGAGGACTAGCGGGGGCCCGCATACGCAGTATTTT.

The chain has TRBV30 and TRBJ1-5; D is possibly TRBD1 (5 bases). Germline lookup yields CDR1 GTSNPN and CDR2 SVGIG (reference sequence). The CDR3 spans 15 residues. V shed 1 base and J shed 6 bases, with 16 bases lying between them. The CDR3 DNA reads TGTGCCTGGAGTGGAAGCAGGGTTGGTAGTCAGCCCCAGCATTTT. As protein: CAWSGSRVGSQPQHF.

This clone appeared a few times. The chain carries TRBV7-9 and TRBJ2-7; possible D gene TRBD1, 6 bases. CDR1 is SEHNR and CDR2 is FQNEAQ in the germline V gene (reference sequence). The CDR3 length is 14 residues. V lost 5 bases and J lost 1, with 12 bases in between. The CDR3 region has the DNA TGTGCCAGCAGCAACCTCGACAGGTCCTACGAGCAGTACTTC. This gives the protein CASSNLDRSYEQYF. Using reference TRBV7-9 and TRBJ2-7 for the parts outside the CDR3, the full variable domain is DTGVSQNPRHKITKRGQNVTFRCDPISEHNRLYWYRQTLGQGPEFLTYFQNEAQLEKSRLLSDRFSAERPKGSFSTLEIQRTEQGDSAMYLCASSNLDRSYEQYFGPGTRLTVT.

The rearrangement uses TRBV27 and TRBJ2-1; 9 bases agree with TRBD2. V lost 2 bases, J lost 5 bases, and 7 bases stayed unmatched. The CDR3 runs 16 residues. Germline-derived CDR1 and CDR2 are MNHEY and SMNVEV (reference sequence). The CDR3 bases are TGTGCCAGCAGTTTAGCGGGGGGGGCAAAAAACAATGAGCAGTTCTTC. This codes for CASSLAGGAKNNEQFF.

This sequence joins TRBV7-2 and TRBJ2-1; 9 positions match TRBD2. The CDR3 is made up of 15 amino acids. The germline gives CDR1 SGHTA, CDR2 FQGNSA. The trim removed 0 bases at V and 6 bases at J, leaving 3 bases unmatched. The CDR3 nucleotides are TGTGCCAGCAGCTTAGCAGGACTAGCGCCCAATGAGCAGTTCTTC. Translating it yields CASSLAGLAPNEQFF.

The V call is TRBV27, the J call TRBJ1-4; 10 bases agree with TRBD1. V was pared by 5 bases and J by 5 bases, with 5 bases of the junction left unmatched. The germline V gene encodes CDR1 MNHEY and CDR2 SMNVEV (reference sequence). This CDR3 has 15 residues. Here the CDR3 reads CASSRQGARNEKLFF. CDR3 coding DNA: TGTGCCAGCAGTCGACAGGGGGCGCGGAATGAAAAACTGTTTTTT.

The chain combines TRBV11-2 with TRBJ1-2; maybe TRBD1 (5 bases). Trimming stripped 4 bases from V and 8 bases from J, with 14 bases between. This CDR3 is built from 13 residues. Per germline, CDR1 SGHAT and CDR2 FQNNGV. CDR3: CASSSDTRGGYTF. The CDR3 DNA sequence: TGTGCCAGCAGCTCGGACACCCGGGGAGGCTACACCTTC.

This clone was seen more than once but under ten times. This rearrangement joins TRBV19 to TRBJ2-7; 8 bases line up with TRBD1. V shed 6 bases and J 3 bases; nucleotides not matched to a gene: 7. This CDR3 contains 14 residues. The germline V gene has CDR1 LNHDA and CDR2 SQIVND (reference sequence). The chain's CDR3 is CASSRTGSDYEQYF. In DNA, the CDR3 is TGTGCCAGTAGCAGGACAGGGAGTGACTACGAGCAGTACTTC.

V is TRBV28 and J is TRBJ2-7; D may be TRBD2 (6 bases). Between the trimmed V and J ends, which lost 7 bases and 2 bases, there was a span of 15 bases. The CDR3 has 14 amino acids. CDR1 and CDR2 from the germline V gene are MDHEN and SYDVKM. The DNA for the CDR3 is TGTGCCAGCACCTCGGGGACTTACACCTACGAGCAGTACTTC. Amino acids: CASTSGTYTYEQYF.

The chain combines TRBV6-6 with TRBJ2-7, with D possibly matching TRBD2 (5 bases). V was trimmed by 4 bases and J by 2 bases, leaving 9 bases between them. Germline CDR1 reads MNHNY; CDR2 reads SVGAGI (reference sequence). The CDR3 has 13 residues. CDR3 residues: CASSWGETYEQYF. As DNA, the CDR3 is TGTGCCAGCAGTTGGGGAGAGACCTACGAGCAGTACTTC.

The V call is TRBV11-3, the J call TRBJ2-5; D call uncertain. The length of the CDR3 is 14 residues. Germline V gives CDR1 SGHNT, CDR2 YENEEA. Trimming cost V 1 base and J 2 bases, with 8 bases left between them. CDR3 in amino acids: CASSLAGSQETQYF. DNA of the CDR3: TGTGCCAGCAGCTTAGCGGGCTCTCAAGAGACCCAGTACTTC.

V gene TRBV7-2 combines with J gene TRBJ2-7; 8 bases are a match to TRBD2. Germline CDR1 SGHTA, CDR2 FQGNSA. V shed 4 bases, J shed 2 bases, and the junction held 16 bases outside the gene matches. This CDR3 contains 18 residues. CDR3 in amino acids: CASSSLLGSGVYTYEQYF. In DNA form, the CDR3 reads TGTGCCAGCAGCTCCCTGCTGGGTAGCGGGGTATATACCTACGAGCAGTACTTC.

This sequence joins TRBV5-1 and TRBJ2-7; no clear D. The V end was cut by 6 bases, the J end by 1 base, with 8 bases between. Germline V lookup: CDR1 SGHRS, CDR2 YFSETQ. The CDR3 loop spans 12 amino acids. The CDR3 nucleotides read TGCGCCAGCACCGGGCCGTCCTACGAGCAGTACTTC. Its protein is CASTGPSYEQYF. Variable domain in full (rest from reference TRBV5-1 and TRBJ2-7): KAGVTQTPRYLIKTRGQQVTLSCSPISGHRSVSWYQQTPGQGLQFLFEYFSETQRNKGNFPGRFSGRQFSNSRSEMNVSTLELGDSALYLCASTGPSYEQYFGPGTRLTVT.

The rearrangement uses TRBV4-3 and TRBJ1-1; no firm D call. The germline V gene has CDR1 LGHNA and CDR2 YSLEER. The V gene lost 4 bases and the J gene lost 5 bases, with 14 bases spanning the gap. This CDR3 has 14 residues. This CDR3 is CASSREGLWTEAFF. The CDR3 DNA is TGCGCCAGCAGCCGGGAAGGTTTGTGGACTGAAGCTTTCTTT.

The CDR3 loop is CASSLGLWGADQPQHF. The CDR3, as DNA: TGCGCCAGCAGCTTGGGCCTCTGGGGGGCGGATCAGCCCCAGCATTTT. J is TRBJ1-5 and V is TRBV5-1; D is perhaps TRBD1 (6 bases). The CDR3 consists of 16 residues. V was clipped by 0 bases and J by 5 bases, with 15 bases between them. Germline V gene sequence: CDR1 SGHRS, CDR2 YFSETQ.

V usage is TRBV4-1 and J usage is TRBJ1-5, with D unresolved. The CDR3 runs to 15 residues. V was trimmed by 1 base and J by 3 bases, leaving 10 bases between them. Germline V gene lookup returns CDR1 MGHRA and CDR2 YSYEKL. The CDR3 loop is CASSQVVQLNQPQHF. CDR3 nucleotide sequence: TGCGCCAGCAGCCAAGTGGTACAGCTCAATCAGCCCCAGCATTTT.

The chain couples TRBV2 to TRBJ1-6, with D possibly matching TRBD1 (5 bases). The CDR3 contains 14 residues. V shed 2 bases and J shed 6 bases, with 8 bases lying between them. CDR1 is SNHLY, CDR2 FYNNEI, per germline. The CDR3 bases are TGTGCCAGCAGTGAACCAGGGAGTAATTCACCCCTCCACTTT. This encodes CASSEPGSNSPLHF.